The source of this T cell receptor beta chain is a study of Tregs in tolerant kidney transplant recipients. Findings and caveats of the study: This study did not directly address biological reproducibility.

V gave up 2 bases and J gave up 3 bases; unmatched junction bases: 2. CDR3 length: 14 residues. The germline gives CDR1 SGHNT, CDR2 YYREEE (reference sequence). This table comes from immunoSEQ multiplex PCR, and its TCRdb copy is limited to in-frame clones, with some not included. This sample has around 98,000 clones, with more than 85% found just once. Points on this clone: The antigen remains undetermined.

The sequence was obtained from a human donor who received a combined kidney and bone marrow transplant. J is TRBJ2-7 and V is TRBV5-4; 10 bases align to TRBD2. The input for sequencing was CD4+ T cells from blood, taken before the transplant. The CDR3 DNA reads as TGTGCCAGCAGCTTCGCTAGCGGGAGCTACGAGCAGTACTTC. This codes for CASSFASGSYEQYF. Complete variable domain (other parts from reference TRBV5-4 and TRBJ2-7): ETGVTQSPTHLIKTRGQQVTLRCSSQSGHNTVSWYQQALGQGPQFIFQYYREEENGRGNFPPRFSGLQFPNYSSELNVNALELDDSALYLCASSFASGSYEQYFGPGTRLTVT.